This T cell receptor beta chain appears in the sequencing data of a study of Graves' ophthalmopathy and Graves' hyperthyroidism. Study observations and caveats: In blood appeared most of the expanded thyroid clonotypes whose frequency exceeded 0.001. The model's ophthalmopathy progression predictions had less than 71% sensitivity and less than 75% specificity.

Amplification of TCR beta CDR3 regions used RNA transcripts. RT-PCR in the first round used HTBI primers; a second-round multiplex PCR followed. TCRdb re-called the multiplex PCR reads with MiXCR, one entry per CDR3 protein. The sample includes about 410,000 distinct CDR3 sequences, approximately 20% of them seen just once. The CDR3 loop spans 17 amino acids. With 4 bases removed from V and 1 base from J, the gap between germline ends came to 20 bases. Per germline, CDR1 SGHAT and CDR2 FQNNGV. Many counts were recorded for this clonotype. Its antigen is as yet unknown. The sequenced sample was peripheral blood. The chain recombines TRBV11-2 with TRBJ2-7, with D possibly being TRBD1 (5 bases). The sequence came from a young woman with Graves' ophthalmopathy. The CDR3 reads CASSSFRTIHTSYEQYF. The CDR3 bases are TGTGCCAGCAGCTCCTTTCGGACAATTCATACTTCCTACGAGCAGTACTTC.